One and the same sample provided the 25 T cell receptor beta chains below, sequenced in a study of long-term antiretroviral therapy in people with HIV. The assay, immunoSEQ v3.0, was run at survey level. Method: immunoSEQ multiplex PCR; TCRdb's copy keeps in-frame clones and lacks some. The sample lists tens of thousands of clones; 85% to 90% were seen once. The input for sequencing was unsorted PBMCs, taken 0.8 years after starting antiretroviral therapy. The receptor source for this set is a young woman with HIV.

The CDR3 DNA is TGTGCCAGCAGCTCGGACATGCCCTACGAGCAGTACTTC. Amino acids: CASSSDMPYEQYF. V is TRBV6-5 and J is TRBJ2-7, with a weak D call TRBD1 (5 bases). The V end was cut by 6 bases, the J end by 2 bases, with 11 bases between. The germline gives CDR1 MNHEY, CDR2 SVGAGI. This CDR3 contains 13 residues.

This chain connects TRBV25-1 to TRBJ1-6; D may be TRBD1 (5 bases). CDR3 size: 16 residues. The V gene lost 4 bases and the J gene lost 10 bases, with 20 bases spanning the gap. The germline V gene encodes CDR1 MGHDK and CDR2 SYGVNS. Here the CDR3 reads CASSGPGGVLGSPLHF. The CDR3, as DNA: TGTGCCAGCAGTGGACCCGGGGGGGTTCTAGGCTCACCCCTCCACTTT.

The J gene is TRBJ1-3, the V gene TRBV6-1; D ambiguous. The V and J ends lost 5 bases and 0 bases respectively, with 8 bases between them. Germline CDR1 MNHNS, CDR2 SASEGT. The CDR3 is 14 amino acids. DNA of the CDR3: TGTGCCAGCAGTAGCATTAACTCTGGAAACACCATATATTTT. Protein product: CASSSINSGNTIYF.

This clone appeared a single time. The rearrangement joins TRBV7-9 to TRBJ2-5; either TRBD1 or TRBD2 may fit D (5 bases each). Germline CDR1 reads SEHNR; CDR2 reads FQNEAQ (reference sequence). Trimming shortened V by 1 base and J by 5 bases, and 14 bases separated the two germline ends. The CDR3 runs to 15 residues. CDR3 amino acids: CASSLVQGGSETQYF. The CDR3, as DNA: TGTGCCAGCAGCTTAGTGCAGGGCGGGTCGGAGACCCAGTACTTC.

The chain employs TRBV27 and TRBJ1-2; D not certain. CDR3 length: 14 residues. Germline CDR1 reads MNHEY; CDR2 reads SMNVEV (reference sequence). Trimming took 6 bases from V and 4 from J, leaving 15 bases between them. CDR3 amino acids: CASSDPFRGYGYTF. DNA for the CDR3: TGTGCCAGCAGCGACCCATTTCGGGGCTATGGCTACACCTTC.

This clone was observed once. V gene TRBV11-1 combines with J gene TRBJ1-1; D is unresolved. V lost 2 bases, J lost 5 bases, and 9 bases lay in between. Germline V gene sequence: CDR1 SGHAT, CDR2 FQDESV (reference sequence). This CDR3 is built from 13 residues. CDR3 in DNA: TGTGCCAGCAGCTTATCTGGGGTAACTGAAGCTTTCTTT. This translates into CASSLSGVTEAFF.

This chain uses TRBV9 with TRBJ2-1, with TRBD2 matching over 8 bases. V dropped 3 bases and J dropped 6; count of bases not matched to a gene: 2. Germline V gives CDR1 SGDLS, CDR2 YYNGEE. The CDR3 contains 13 residues. The CDR3 coding sequence is TGTGCCAGCAGCGGGCGGGGGGTCAATGAGCAGTTCTTC. This encodes CASSGRGVNEQFF.

This chain uses TRBV7-2 with TRBJ1-4, with D unresolved. Germline CDR1 reads SGHTA; CDR2 reads FQGNSA. V was trimmed by 3 bases and J by 0 bases, leaving 5 bases between them. The CDR3 spans 14 residues. The CDR3 protein is CASSFSATNEKLFF. CDR3 coding DNA: TGTGCCAGCAGCTTCTCTGCAACTAATGAAAAACTGTTTTTT.

The rearrangement uses TRBV29-1 and TRBJ2-5; D is unresolved. The CDR3 consists of 12 residues. Germline lookup yields CDR1 SQVTM and CDR2 ANQGSEA. The V end lost 4 bases, the J end lost 4 bases, and 10 bases lay between the germline ends. The CDR3: CSVVSKGETQYF. CDR3 nucleotides: TGCAGCGTTGTGTCGAAAGGAGAGACCCAGTACTTC.

The chain uses TRBV6-1 and TRBJ2-2; tentative D call: TRBD1 (5 bases). The CDR3 loop spans 12 amino acids. CDR1 is MNHNS and CDR2 is SASEGT in the germline V gene. Trimming pared 6 bases from V and 5 bases from J, leaving 7 bases between. The CDR3 nucleotides are TGTGCCAGCAGAAGACAGACCGGGGAGCTGTTTTTT. Translated, it gives CASRRQTGELFF.

The CDR3 is CASSGALTGAGYGYTF. The CDR3 bases are TGTGCCAGCAGTGGGGCCCTGACAGGGGCTGGCTATGGCTACACCTTC. The rearrangement links TRBV25-1 to TRBJ1-2; 8 nucleotides match TRBD1. The CDR3 has 16 amino acids. CDR1 and CDR2 from the germline V gene are MGHDK and SYGVNS. J lost 4 bases, V lost 4 bases, and 11 bases had no gene match.

J is TRBJ2-1 and V is TRBV29-1, with 7 positions matching TRBD1. Per germline, CDR1 SQVTM and CDR2 ANQGSEA. With V trimmed by 7 bases and J by 0 bases, 12 bases remained unmatched. The CDR3 is 16 amino acids. The CDR3 spells CSAPTGETRSYNEQFF. The CDR3 DNA sequence: TGCAGCGCGCCTACAGGGGAGACTCGCTCCTACAATGAGCAGTTCTTC.

The chain links TRBV28 to TRBJ1-2; D not resolved. V gave up 6 bases and J gave up 7 bases, with 15 bases separating them. Per the germline V gene, CDR1 is MDHEN and CDR2 is SYDVKM. The CDR3 totals 13 residues. CDR3 protein: CASSRDPAGGYTF. The CDR3 DNA reads TGTGCCAGCAGCCGTGACCCGGCGGGTGGCTACACCTTC.

The chain carries TRBV30 and TRBJ2-5; weak D call: TRBD1 (6 bases). Germline V gene sequence: CDR1 GTSNPN, CDR2 SVGIG (reference sequence). CDR3 length: 15 residues. The ends were cut back, 0 bases at V and 5 bases at J, with 16 bases in the middle. The CDR3 protein is CAWSVRQGKSETQYF. The CDR3 nucleotides read TGTGCCTGGAGTGTACGCCAGGGGAAAAGTGAGACCCAGTACTTC.

The V gene is TRBV5-6, the J gene TRBJ2-5; 9 bases are a match to TRBD1. Germline V gene sequence: CDR1 SGHDT, CDR2 YYEEEE. The V segment lost 5 bases and the J segment 1 base; nucleotides outside the gene matches: 12. CDR3 length: 17 residues. CDR3 in DNA: TGTGCCAGCAGTTCGGACCGGGACAGGGCAGGCCAAGAGACCCAGTACTTC. It translates to CASSSDRDRAGQETQYF.

V and J are TRBV30 and TRBJ1-1; D is unresolved. Trimming left V 3 bases short and J 1 base short, with 12 bases between. This CDR3 is built from 14 residues. The germline gives CDR1 GTSNPN, CDR2 SVGIG (reference sequence). The CDR3: CAWRRIIKNTEAFF. CDR3 nucleotide sequence: TGTGCCTGGAGGCGCATAATCAAGAACACTGAAGCTTTCTTT.

In this sample, this clone turned up once. The chain uses TRBV6-5 and TRBJ1-3, with TRBD1 matching 7 bases. The CDR3 totals 16 residues. Germline assignment: CDR1 MNHEY and CDR2 SVGAGI. The trim removed 0 bases at V and 4 bases at J, leaving 6 bases unmatched. The CDR3: CASSYSGGGDGNTIYF. Written as DNA, the CDR3 is TGTGCCAGCAGTTACTCCGGAGGGGGCGACGGAAACACCATATATTTT.

The count of this clone is one. The chain joins TRBV4-1 to TRBJ2-1; 8 bases are shared with TRBD2. Unmatched junction bases numbered 3, after V lost 3 bases and J lost 8 bases. CDR1 MGHRA and CDR2 YSYEKL come from the germline V gene. The CDR3 consists of 13 residues. As DNA, the CDR3 is TGCGCCAGCAGCCAGACACTAGCGGATGAGCAGTTCTTC. It codes for CASSQTLADEQFF.

The chain links TRBV5-1 to TRBJ1-1, with 8 bases identical to TRBD1. The CDR3 length is 15 residues. Losses at the gene ends were 4 bases for V and 4 bases for J; bases not matched to a gene: 9. Germline V CDR1 and CDR2: SGHRS, YFSETQ. CDR3 in DNA: TGCGCCAGCAGCCCCGACTTAGGACAGGGCACTGAAGCTTTCTTT. Its translation is CASSPDLGQGTEAFF.

The chain couples TRBV6-5 to TRBJ2-1, with D unresolved. The CDR3 has 13 residues. V gave up 0 bases and J gave up 5 bases, with 5 bases separating them. The germline V gene has CDR1 MNHEY and CDR2 SVGAGI. In DNA form, the CDR3 reads TGTGCCAGCAGTTACTCTTCAAACAATGAGCAGTTCTTC. Encoded protein: CASSYSSNNEQFF.

In its sample, this clone was seen once. This sequence joins TRBV13 and TRBJ2-7, with unresolved D. This CDR3 has 13 residues. Germline CDR1 PRHDT, CDR2 FYEKMQ (reference sequence). Trimming shortened V by 5 bases and J by 0 bases, and 8 bases separated the two germline ends. As DNA, the CDR3 is TGTGCCAGCAGCCCAGATAGCTCCTACGAGCAGTACTTC. This gives the protein CASSPDSSYEQYF.

CDR3 region: CASSGGAIRSTDTQYF. CDR3 DNA: TGTGCCAGCAGCGGGGGGGCCATTCGATCCACAGATACGCAGTATTTT. The chain recombines TRBV2 with TRBJ2-3, with TRBD2 identical over 8 bases. J lost 2 bases, V lost 6 bases, and 10 bases had no gene match. The CDR3 loop spans 16 amino acids. Germline V gene lookup returns CDR1 SNHLY and CDR2 FYNNEI.

The chain recombines TRBV2 with TRBJ2-2, with a possible D match to TRBD2 (5 bases). V was shortened by 4 bases and J by 2 bases, with 5 bases between the two germline ends. Per the germline V gene, CDR1 is SNHLY and CDR2 is FYNNEI. This CDR3 contains 13 residues. The CDR3, as DNA: TGTGCCAGCAGTGCGGGAAACACCGGGGAGCTGTTTTTT. Protein product: CASSAGNTGELFF.

V is TRBV4-2 and J is TRBJ2-3; the D is unclear. Trimming pared 2 bases from V and 6 bases from J, leaving 9 bases between. CDR1 and CDR2 (germline): LGHNA, YNFKEQ. The CDR3 loop spans 13 amino acids. CDR3: CASSQLLGDTQYF. CDR3 bases: TGTGCCAGCAGCCAACTCTTAGGGGATACGCAGTATTTT.

The chain combines TRBV7-3 with TRBJ2-3; tentatively, D is TRBD2 (6 bases). The CDR3 is 13 residues long. V was trimmed by 6 bases and J by 5 bases, leaving 12 bases between them. Germline CDR1 is SGHTA and CDR2 is FQGTGA. CDR3 in amino acids: CASSLPGGDTQYF. The DNA for the CDR3 is TGTGCCAGCAGTCTGCCCGGGGGAGATACGCAGTATTTT. Using reference TRBV7-3 and TRBJ2-3 for the parts outside the CDR3, the full variable domain is GAGVSQTPSNKVTEKGKYVELRCDPISGHTALYWYRQSLGQGPEFLIYFQGTGAADDSGLPNDRFFAVRPEGSVSTLKIQRTERGDSAVYLCASSLPGGDTQYFGPGTRLTVL.